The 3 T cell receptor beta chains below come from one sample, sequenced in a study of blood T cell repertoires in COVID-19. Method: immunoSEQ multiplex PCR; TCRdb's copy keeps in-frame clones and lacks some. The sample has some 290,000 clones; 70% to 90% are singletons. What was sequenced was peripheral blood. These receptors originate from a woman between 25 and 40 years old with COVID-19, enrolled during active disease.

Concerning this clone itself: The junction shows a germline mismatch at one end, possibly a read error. CDR3 in DNA: TGTGCCAGCAGTTCCGATCATAGGGGTTACGGGCAGTACTTC. This gives the protein CASSSDHRGYGQYF. The chain combines TRBV27 with TRBJ2-7, with a tentative D call TRBD1 (5 bases). Germline CDR1 and CDR2: MNHEY and SMNVEV (reference sequence). The CDR3 is made up of 14 amino acids.

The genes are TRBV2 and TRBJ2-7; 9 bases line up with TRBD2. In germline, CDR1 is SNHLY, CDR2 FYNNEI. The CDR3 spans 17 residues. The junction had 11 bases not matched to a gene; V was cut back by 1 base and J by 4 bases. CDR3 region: CASSEGQAIAGAYEQYF. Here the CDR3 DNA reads TGTGCCAGCAGTGAAGGACAAGCTATAGCGGGGGCTTACGAGCAGTACTTC.

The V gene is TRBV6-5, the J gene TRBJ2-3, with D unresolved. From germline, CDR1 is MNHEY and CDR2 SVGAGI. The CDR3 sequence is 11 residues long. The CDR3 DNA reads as TGTGGCGGATGGTACGGGGATACGCAGTATTTT. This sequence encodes CGGWYGDTQYF.